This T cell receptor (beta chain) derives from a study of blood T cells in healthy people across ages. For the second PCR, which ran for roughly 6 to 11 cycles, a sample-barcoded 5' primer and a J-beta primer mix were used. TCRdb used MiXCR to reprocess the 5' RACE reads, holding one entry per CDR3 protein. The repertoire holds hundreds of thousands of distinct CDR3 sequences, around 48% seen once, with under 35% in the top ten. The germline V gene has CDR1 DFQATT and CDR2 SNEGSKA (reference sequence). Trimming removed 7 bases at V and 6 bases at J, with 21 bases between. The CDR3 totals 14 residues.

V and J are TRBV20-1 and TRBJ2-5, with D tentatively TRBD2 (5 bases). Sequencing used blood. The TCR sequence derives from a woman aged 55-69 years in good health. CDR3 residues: CSETSGLSGKTQYF. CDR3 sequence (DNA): TGCAGTGAGACCTCCGGGCTTTCGGGGAAGACCCAGTACTTC.